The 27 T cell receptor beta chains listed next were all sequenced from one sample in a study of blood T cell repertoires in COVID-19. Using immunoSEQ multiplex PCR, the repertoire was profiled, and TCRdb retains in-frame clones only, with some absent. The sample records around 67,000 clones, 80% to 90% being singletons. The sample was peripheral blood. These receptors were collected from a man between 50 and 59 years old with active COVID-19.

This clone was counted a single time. The CDR3 protein is CASSEDRRGGSPLHF. CDR3 coding DNA: TGTGCCAGCAGTGAAGATCGGAGGGGAGGTTCACCCCTCCACTTT. V and J are TRBV2 and TRBJ1-6; the D gene is possibly TRBD1 (5 bases). The CDR3 has 15 amino acids. Deletions cut 1 base from V and 9 bases from J, with 13 bases between. In germline, CDR1 is SNHLY, CDR2 FYNNEI.

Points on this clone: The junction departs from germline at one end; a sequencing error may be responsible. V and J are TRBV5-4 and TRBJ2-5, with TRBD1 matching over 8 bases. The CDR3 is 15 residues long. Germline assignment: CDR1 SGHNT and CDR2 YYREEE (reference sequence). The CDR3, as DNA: TGTGCCAGCAGCTTGGGAGGGACAGGACAAGAGAGCCAGTACTTC. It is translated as CASSLGGTGQESQYF.

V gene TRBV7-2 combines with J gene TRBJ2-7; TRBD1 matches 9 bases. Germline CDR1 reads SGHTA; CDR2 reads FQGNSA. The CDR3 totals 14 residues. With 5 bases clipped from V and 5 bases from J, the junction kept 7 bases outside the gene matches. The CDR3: CASSAGQGYHEQYF. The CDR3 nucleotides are TGTGCCAGCAGCGCGGGACAGGGTTACCACGAGCAGTACTTC.

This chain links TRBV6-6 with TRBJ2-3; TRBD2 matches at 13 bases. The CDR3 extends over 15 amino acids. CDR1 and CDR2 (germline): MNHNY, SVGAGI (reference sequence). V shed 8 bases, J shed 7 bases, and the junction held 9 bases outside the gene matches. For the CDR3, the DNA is TGTGCCAGCCACGACACTAGCGGGGGGGCAAATACGCAGTATTTT. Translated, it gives CASHDTSGGANTQYF.

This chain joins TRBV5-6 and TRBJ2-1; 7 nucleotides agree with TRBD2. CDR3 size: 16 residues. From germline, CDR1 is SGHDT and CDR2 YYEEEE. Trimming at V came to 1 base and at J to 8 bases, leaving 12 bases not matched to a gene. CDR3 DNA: TGTGCCAGCAGCTTGTTGCCTTCTAGCGGCCAGGATGAGCAGTTCTTC. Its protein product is CASSLLPSSGQDEQFF. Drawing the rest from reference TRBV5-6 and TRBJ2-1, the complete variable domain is DAGVTQSPTHLIKTRGQQVTLRCSPKSGHDTVSWYQQALGQGPQFIFQYYEEEERQRGNFPDRFSGHQFPNYSSELNVNALLLGDSALYLCASSLLPSSGQDEQFFGPGTRLTVL.

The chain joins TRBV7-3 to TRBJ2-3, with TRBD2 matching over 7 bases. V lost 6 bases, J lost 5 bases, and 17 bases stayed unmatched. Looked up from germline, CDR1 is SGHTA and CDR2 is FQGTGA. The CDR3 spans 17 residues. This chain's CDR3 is CASSQNPPLGGGDTQYF. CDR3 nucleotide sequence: TGTGCCAGCAGTCAAAACCCCCCACTGGGCGGGGGAGATACGCAGTATTTT. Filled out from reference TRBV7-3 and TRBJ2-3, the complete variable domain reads GAGVSQTPSNKVTEKGKYVELRCDPISGHTALYWYRQSLGQGPEFLIYFQGTGAADDSGLPNDRFFAVRPEGSVSTLKIQRTERGDSAVYLCASSQNPPLGGGDTQYFGPGTRLTVL.

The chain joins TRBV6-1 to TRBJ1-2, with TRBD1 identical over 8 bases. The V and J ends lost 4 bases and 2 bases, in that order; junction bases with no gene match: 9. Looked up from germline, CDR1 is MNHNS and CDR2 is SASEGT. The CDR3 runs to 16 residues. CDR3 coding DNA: TGTGCCAGCAGTGCAGGACAGGGTGCTGGCAACTATGGCTACACCTTC. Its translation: CASSAGQGAGNYGYTF.

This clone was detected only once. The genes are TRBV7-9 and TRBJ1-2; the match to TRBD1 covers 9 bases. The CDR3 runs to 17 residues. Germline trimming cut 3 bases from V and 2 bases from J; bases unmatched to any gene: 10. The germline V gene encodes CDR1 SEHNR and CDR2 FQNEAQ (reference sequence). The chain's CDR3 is CASSFTRRTGVNYGYTF. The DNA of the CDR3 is TGTGCCAGCAGCTTCACTCGTAGGACAGGGGTGAACTATGGCTACACCTTC.

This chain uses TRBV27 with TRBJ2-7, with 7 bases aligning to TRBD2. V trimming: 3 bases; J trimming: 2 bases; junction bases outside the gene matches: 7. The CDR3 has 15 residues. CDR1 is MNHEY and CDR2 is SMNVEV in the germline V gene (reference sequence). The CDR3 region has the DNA TGTGCCAGCAGTTTCGAGGCGGGAGTTGCCTACGAGCAGTACTTC. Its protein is CASSFEAGVAYEQYF.

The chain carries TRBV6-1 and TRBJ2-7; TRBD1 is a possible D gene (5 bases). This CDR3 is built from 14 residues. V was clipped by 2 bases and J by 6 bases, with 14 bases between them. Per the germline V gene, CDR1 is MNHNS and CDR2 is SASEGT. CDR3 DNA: TGTGCCAGCAGTGAACCCCCCCCCACAGGCGAGCAGTACTTC. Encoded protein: CASSEPPPTGEQYF.

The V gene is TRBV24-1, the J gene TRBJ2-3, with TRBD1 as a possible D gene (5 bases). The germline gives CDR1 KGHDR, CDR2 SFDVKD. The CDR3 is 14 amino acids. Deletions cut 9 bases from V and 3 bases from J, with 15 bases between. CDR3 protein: CATPPRTSTDTQYF. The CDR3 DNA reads TGTGCCACCCCTCCGCGGACAAGTACAGATACGCAGTATTTT.

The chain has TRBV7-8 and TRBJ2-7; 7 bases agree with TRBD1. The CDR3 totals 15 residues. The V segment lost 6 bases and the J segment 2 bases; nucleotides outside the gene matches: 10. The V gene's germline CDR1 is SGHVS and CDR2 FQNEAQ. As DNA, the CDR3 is TGTGCCAGCAGTCCGAACAGGGGACCAACCTACGAGCAGTACTTC. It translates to CASSPNRGPTYEQYF.

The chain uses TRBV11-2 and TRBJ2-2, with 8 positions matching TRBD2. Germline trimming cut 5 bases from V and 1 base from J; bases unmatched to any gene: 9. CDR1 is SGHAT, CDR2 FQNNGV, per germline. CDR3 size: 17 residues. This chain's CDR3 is CASSRGGLRMNTGELFF. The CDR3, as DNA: TGTGCCAGCAGCCGGGGGGGACTACGTATGAACACCGGGGAGCTGTTTTTT.

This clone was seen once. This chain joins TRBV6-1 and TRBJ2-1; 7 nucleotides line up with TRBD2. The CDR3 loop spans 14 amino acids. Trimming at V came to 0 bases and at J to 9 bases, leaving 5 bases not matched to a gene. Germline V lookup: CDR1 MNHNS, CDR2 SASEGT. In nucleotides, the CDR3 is TGTGCCAGCAGTGAAGCCCCGGGAGGAGGTGAGCAGTTCTTC. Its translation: CASSEAPGGGEQFF.

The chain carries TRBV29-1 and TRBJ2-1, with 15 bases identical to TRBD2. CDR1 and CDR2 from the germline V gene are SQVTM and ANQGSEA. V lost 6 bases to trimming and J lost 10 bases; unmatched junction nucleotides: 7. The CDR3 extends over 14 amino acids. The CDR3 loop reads CSVPGLAGGLEQFF. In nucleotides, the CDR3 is TGCAGCGTCCCGGGACTAGCGGGAGGTTTAGAGCAGTTCTTC.

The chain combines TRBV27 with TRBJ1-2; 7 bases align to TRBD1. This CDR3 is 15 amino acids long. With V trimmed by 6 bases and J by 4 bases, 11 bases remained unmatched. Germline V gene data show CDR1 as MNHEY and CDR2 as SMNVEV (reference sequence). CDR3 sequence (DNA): TGTGCCAGCAGCTTCTCGGGCACAGGGGCCTATGGCTACACCTTC. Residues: CASSFSGTGAYGYTF.

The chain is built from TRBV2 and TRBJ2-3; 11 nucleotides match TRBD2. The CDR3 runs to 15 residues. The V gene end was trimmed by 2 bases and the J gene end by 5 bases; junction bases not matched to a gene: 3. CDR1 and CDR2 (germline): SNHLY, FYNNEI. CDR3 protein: CASSELAGGRDTQYF. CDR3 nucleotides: TGTGCCAGCAGTGAACTAGCGGGGGGCCGAGATACGCAGTATTTT. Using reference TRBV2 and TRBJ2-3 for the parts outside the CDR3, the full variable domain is EPEVTQTPSHQVTQMGQEVILRCVPISNHLYFYWYRQILGQKVEFLVSFYNNEISEKSEIFDDQFSVERPDGSNFTLKIRSTKLEDSAMYFCASSELAGGRDTQYFGPGTRLTVL.

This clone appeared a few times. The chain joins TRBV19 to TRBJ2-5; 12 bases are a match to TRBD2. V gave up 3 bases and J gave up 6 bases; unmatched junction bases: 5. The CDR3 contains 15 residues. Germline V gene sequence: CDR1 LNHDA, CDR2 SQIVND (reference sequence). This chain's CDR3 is CASSMGGLAGKTQYF. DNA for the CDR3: TGTGCCAGTAGTATGGGAGGACTAGCGGGAAAGACCCAGTACTTC.

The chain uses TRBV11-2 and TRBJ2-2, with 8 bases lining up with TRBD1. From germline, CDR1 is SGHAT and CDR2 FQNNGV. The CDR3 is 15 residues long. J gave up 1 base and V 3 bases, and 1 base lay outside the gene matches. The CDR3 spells CASSLDRVNTGELFF. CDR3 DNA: TGTGCCAGCAGCTTGGACAGGGTGAACACCGGGGAGCTGTTTTTT.

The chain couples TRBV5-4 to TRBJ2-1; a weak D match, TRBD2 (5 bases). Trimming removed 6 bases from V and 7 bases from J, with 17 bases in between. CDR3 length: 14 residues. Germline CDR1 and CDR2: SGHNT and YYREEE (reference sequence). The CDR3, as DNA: TGTGCCAGCACCTTAAGAGGAGGTGGAAATGAGCAGTTCTTC. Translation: CASTLRGGGNEQFF. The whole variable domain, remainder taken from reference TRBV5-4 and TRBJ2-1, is ETGVTQSPTHLIKTRGQQVTLRCSSQSGHNTVSWYQQALGQGPQFIFQYYREEENGRGNFPPRFSGLQFPNYSSELNVNALELDDSALYLCASTLRGGGNEQFFGPGTRLTVL.

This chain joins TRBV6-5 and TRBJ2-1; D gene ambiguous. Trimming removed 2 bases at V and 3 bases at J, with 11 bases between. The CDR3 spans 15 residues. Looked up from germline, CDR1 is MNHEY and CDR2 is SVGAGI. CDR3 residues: CASSYDSPVYNEQFF. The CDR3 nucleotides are TGTGCCAGCAGTTACGACTCCCCGGTCTACAATGAGCAGTTCTTC.

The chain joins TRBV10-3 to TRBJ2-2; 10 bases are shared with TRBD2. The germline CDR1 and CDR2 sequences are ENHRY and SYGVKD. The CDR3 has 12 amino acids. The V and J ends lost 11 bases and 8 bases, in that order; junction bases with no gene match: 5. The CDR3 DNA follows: TGTGCCTCGTCAGCGGGAGGGGGGGAGCTGTTTTTT. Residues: CASSAGGGELFF.

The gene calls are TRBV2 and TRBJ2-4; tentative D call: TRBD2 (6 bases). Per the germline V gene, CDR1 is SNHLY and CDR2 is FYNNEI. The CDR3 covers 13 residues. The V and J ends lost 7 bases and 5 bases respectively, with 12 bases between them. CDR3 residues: CASILGLENIQYF. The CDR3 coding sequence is TGTGCCAGCATCCTGGGACTGGAAAACATTCAGTACTTC.

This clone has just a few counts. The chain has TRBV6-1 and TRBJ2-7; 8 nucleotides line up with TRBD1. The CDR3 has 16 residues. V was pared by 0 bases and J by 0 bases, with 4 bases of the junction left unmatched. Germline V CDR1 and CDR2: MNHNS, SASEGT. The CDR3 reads CASSEAGQAYSYEQYF. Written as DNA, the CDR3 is TGTGCCAGCAGTGAAGCGGGACAGGCCTACTCCTACGAGCAGTACTTC.

The CDR3 DNA reads as TGTGCCAGCAGCCCCTCCGGGTTGGAGACCCAGTACTTC. Protein product: CASSPSGLETQYF. V and J are TRBV25-1 and TRBJ2-5; D ambiguous. The V end was cut by 6 bases, the J end by 5 bases, with 13 bases between. Per germline, CDR1 MGHDK and CDR2 SYGVNS. The CDR3 sequence is 13 residues long.

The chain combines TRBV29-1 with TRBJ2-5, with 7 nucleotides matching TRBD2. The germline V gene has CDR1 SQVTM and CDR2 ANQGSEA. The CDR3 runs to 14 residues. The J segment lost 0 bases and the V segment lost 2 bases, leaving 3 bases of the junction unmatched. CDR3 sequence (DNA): TGCAGCGTTGAATTTGGGGGGGACCAAGAGACCCAGTACTTC. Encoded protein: CSVEFGGDQETQYF.

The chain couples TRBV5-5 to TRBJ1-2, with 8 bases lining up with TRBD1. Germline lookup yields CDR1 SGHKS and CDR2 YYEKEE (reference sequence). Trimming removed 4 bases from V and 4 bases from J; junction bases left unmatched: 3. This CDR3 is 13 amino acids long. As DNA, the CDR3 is TGTGCCAGCAGCGCGACAGGGGCCTATGGCTACACCTTC. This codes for CASSATGAYGYTF.